This section outlines one T cell receptor (beta chain) sequence together with its context. What it binds is unknown. The method was immunoSEQ multiplex PCR; TCRdb's version includes in-frame clones alone and lacks a portion of them. The sample contains over a million clones, more than 75% of which appear only once. These data originate in a study of shared clonotypes between healthy human individuals. The CDR3 is 18 amino acids. V was trimmed by 4 bases and J by 1 base, leaving 21 bases between them. CDR1 and CDR2 from the germline V gene are MNHNS and SASEGT. Adult donors, all healthy and HIV-negative, had no recent acute infections or vaccinations. Study-level results: Larger richness was generally estimated for naive than memory subsets.

Sequencing was done on a sample of memory CD4+ T cells from PBMCs. The subset here: CD45RA-negative fraction. This sequence originates from a man aged 18 to 29 in good health. Some clones in this sample may be carry-over from other donors' samples. The V and J genes are TRBV6-1 and TRBJ2-3; D remains ambiguous. In DNA, the CDR3 is TGTGCCAGCAGTGTAGCTGTACTTGTGTCTTGGGGCACAGATACGCAGTATTTT. This sequence encodes CASSVAVLVSWGTDTQYF.